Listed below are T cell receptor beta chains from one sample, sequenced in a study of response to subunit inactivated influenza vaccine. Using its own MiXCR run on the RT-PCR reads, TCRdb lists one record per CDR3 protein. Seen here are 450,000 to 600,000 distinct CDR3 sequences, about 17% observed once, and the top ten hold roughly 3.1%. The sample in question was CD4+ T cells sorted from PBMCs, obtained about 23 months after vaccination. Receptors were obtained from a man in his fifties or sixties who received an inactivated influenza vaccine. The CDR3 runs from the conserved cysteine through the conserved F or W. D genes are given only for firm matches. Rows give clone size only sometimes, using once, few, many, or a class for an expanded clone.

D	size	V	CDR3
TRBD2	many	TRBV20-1	CSPRLAETQYF
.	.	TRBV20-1	CSAWGGVETQYF
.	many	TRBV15	CATSRGVGRELFF
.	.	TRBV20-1	CSASGLPDRHTDTQYF
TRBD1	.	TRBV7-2	CASSPRTGSISYEQYF
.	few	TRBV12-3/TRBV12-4	CASSLIGDSTDTQYF
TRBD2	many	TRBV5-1	CASSLGGAIPNIQYF
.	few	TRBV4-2	CASSQGMWDTEAFF
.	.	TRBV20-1	CSARDGIEQFF
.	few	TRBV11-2	CASSLGLGAEAFF
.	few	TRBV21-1	CASSLIQGAHGYTF
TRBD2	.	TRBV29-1	CSVEGLAGGTDTQYF
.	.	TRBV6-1	CAIGSSLGNEQFF
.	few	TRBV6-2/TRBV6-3	CASSAGTPAGELFF
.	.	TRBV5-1	CASSAGGGGDTQHF
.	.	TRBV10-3	CAISESRESSYEQYF
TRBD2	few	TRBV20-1	CCLQGSGRYNEQFF
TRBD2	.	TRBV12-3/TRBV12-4	CASRPQEAGGNEQFF
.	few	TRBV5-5	CASSIYGLKTGELFF
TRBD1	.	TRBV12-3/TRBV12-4	CASSSQGSYGYTF
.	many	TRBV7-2	CASSLNGAGSPLHF
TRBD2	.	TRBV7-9	CASSPIAGLTDTQYF
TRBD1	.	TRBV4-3	CASSQVPGQLHF
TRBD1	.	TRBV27	CASSTTGGRAFF
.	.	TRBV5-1	CASSFEGPFRDTQYF
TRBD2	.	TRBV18	CASSPGLAGVNNEQFF
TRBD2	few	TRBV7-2	CASSYKRETGELFF
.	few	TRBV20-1	CSTLTRDLINSPLHF
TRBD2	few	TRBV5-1	CASRGTSGVANTGELFF
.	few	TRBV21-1	CATAFHWADEQFF
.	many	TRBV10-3	CAINGGPDTQYF
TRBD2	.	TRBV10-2	CASSVGGGAGGNEQFF
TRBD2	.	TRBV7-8	CASSAGLAGPTDTQYF
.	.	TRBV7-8	CASSLAGRDHDGYTF
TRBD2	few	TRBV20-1	CSELSGVTDTQYF
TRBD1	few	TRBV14	CASSQRQTDRAQYF
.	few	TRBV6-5	CASSHTRGGDNEQFF
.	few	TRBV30	CAWSLRIDTQYF
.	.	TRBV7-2	CASSTWGDSKNIQYF
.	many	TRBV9	CASSEGTTRPGYTF
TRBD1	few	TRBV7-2	CASSSSGTGRDGYTF
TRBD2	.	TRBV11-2	CASSLDPASGMYNEQFF
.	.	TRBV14	CASSQGVPPRGRGYGYTF
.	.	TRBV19	CASSFGRLHTDTQYF
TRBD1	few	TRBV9	CASSVWDSSTDTQYF
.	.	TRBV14	CASSQFYLYEQYF
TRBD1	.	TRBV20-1	CSAGGQGALGYTF
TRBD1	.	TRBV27	CASSWTGHNEQFF
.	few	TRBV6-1	CASNAAGGPDTQYF
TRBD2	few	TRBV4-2	CASSQPGSGAGASTDTQYF
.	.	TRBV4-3	CASSQDQKVQETQYF
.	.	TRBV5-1	CASSFGRRETQYF
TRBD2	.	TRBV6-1	CASSESLTGRTSGRWNIQYF
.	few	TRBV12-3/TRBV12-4	CASSLGVGQETQYF
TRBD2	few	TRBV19	CASSPIAGDFTGELFF